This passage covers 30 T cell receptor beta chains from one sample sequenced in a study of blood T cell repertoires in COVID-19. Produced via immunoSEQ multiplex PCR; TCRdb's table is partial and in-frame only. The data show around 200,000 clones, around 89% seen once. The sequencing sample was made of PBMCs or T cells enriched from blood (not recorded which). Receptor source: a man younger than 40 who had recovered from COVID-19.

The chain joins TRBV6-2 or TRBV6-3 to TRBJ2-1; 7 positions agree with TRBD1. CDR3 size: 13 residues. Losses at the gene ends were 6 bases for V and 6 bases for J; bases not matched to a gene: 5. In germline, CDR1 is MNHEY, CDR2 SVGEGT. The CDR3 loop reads CASSIQGINEQFF. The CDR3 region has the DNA TGTGCCAGCAGCATACAGGGGATCAATGAGCAGTTCTTC.

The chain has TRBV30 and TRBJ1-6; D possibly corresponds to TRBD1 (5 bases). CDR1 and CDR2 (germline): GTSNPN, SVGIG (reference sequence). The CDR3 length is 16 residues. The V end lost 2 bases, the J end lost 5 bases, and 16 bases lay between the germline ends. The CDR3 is CAWSRGRVGNNSPLHF. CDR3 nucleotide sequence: TGTGCCTGGAGTAGGGGCAGGGTAGGGAATAATTCACCCCTCCACTTT. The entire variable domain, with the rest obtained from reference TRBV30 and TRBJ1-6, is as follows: SQTIHQWPATLVQPVGSPLSLECTVEGTSNPNLYWYRQAAGRGLQLLFYSVGIGQISSEVPQNLSASRPQDRQFILSSKKLLLSDSGFYLCAWSRGRVGNNSPLHFGNGTRLTVT.

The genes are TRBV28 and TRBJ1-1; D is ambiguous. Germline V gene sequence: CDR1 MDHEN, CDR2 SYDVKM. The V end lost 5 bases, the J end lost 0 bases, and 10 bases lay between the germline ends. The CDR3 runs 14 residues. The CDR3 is CASSLTSMNTEAFF. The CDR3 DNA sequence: TGTGCCAGCAGTCTCACCTCTATGAACACTGAAGCTTTCTTT. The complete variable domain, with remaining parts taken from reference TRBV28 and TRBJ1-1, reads DVKVTQSSRYLVKRTGEKVFLECVQDMDHENMFWYRQDPGLGLRLIYFSYDVKMKEKGDIPEGYSVSREKKERFSLILESASTNQTSMYLCASSLTSMNTEAFFGQGTRLTVV.

The CDR3 region is CASSQVFDMNTEAFF. CDR3 in DNA: TGCGCCAGCAGCCAAGTTTTCGACATGAACACTGAAGCTTTCTTT. This rearrangement joins TRBV4-1 to TRBJ1-1; unclear D gene. Germline V gene sequence: CDR1 MGHRA, CDR2 YSYEKL. Trimming removed 1 base from V and 0 bases from J, with 9 bases in between. This CDR3 is built from 15 residues.

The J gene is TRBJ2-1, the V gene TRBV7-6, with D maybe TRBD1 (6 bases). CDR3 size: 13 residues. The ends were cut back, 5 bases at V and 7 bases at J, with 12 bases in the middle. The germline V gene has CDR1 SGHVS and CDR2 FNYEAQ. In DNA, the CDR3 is TGTGCCAGCAGCACCAACAGGGTAAATGAGCAGTTCTTC. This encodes CASSTNRVNEQFF.

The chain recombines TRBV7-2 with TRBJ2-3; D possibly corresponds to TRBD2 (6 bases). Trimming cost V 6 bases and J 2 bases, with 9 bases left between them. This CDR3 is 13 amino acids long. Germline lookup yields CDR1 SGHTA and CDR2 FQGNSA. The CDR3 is CASRRDFTDTQYF. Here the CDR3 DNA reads TGTGCCAGCAGGCGGGACTTCACAGATACGCAGTATTTT.

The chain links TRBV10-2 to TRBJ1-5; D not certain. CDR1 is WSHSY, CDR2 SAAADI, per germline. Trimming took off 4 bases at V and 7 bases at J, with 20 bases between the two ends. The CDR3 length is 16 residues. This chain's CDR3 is CASSACKGASGQPQHF. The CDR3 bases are TGCGCCAGCAGTGCCTGCAAGGGAGCTTCGGGGCAGCCCCAGCATTTT.

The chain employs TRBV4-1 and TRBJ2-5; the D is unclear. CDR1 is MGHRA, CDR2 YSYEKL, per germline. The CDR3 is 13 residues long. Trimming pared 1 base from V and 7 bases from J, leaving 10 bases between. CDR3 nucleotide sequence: TGCGCCAGCAGCCAAGCGCTCGGTGGGACCCAGTACTTC. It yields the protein CASSQALGGTQYF.

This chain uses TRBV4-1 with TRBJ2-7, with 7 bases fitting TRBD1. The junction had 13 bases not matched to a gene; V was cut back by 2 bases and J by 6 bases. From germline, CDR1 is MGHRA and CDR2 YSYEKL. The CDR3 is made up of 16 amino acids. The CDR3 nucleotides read TGCGCCAGCAGCCAAAATCCTCGGACAGGCCCCCCCGAGCAGTACTTC. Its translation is CASSQNPRTGPPEQYF.

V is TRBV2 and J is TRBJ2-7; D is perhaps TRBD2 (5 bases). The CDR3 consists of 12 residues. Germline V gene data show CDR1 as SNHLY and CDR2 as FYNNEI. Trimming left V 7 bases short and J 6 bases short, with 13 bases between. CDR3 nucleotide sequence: TGTGCCAGCAAGATAGAGGGTAGCGAGCAGTACTTC. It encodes CASKIEGSEQYF.

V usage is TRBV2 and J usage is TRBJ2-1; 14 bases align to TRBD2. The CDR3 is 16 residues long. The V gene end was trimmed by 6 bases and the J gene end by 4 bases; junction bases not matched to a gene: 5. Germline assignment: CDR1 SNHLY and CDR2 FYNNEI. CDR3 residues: CASRIRTSGGYNEQFF. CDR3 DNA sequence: TGTGCCAGCAGAATACGGACTAGCGGGGGGTACAATGAGCAGTTCTTC.

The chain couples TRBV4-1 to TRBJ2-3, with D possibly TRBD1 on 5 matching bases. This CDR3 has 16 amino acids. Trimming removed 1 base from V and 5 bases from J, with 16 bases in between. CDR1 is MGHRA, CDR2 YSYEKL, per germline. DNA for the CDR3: TGCGCCAGCAGCCAAGTAGGTGGCAGGGCTGGAGATACGCAGTATTTT. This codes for CASSQVGGRAGDTQYF.

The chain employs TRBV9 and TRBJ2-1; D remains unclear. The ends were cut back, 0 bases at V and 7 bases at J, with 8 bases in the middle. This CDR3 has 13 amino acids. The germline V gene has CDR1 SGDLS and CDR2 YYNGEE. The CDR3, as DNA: TGTGCCAGCAGCGTAGTCGATGAGAATGAGCAGTTCTTC. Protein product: CASSVVDENEQFF.

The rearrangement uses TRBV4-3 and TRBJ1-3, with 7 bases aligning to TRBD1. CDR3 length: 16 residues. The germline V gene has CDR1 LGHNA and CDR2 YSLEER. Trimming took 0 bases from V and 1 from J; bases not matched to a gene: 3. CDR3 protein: CASSQDSTGSGNTIYF. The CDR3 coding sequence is TGCGCCAGCAGCCAAGACTCGACAGGGTCTGGAAACACCATATATTTT.

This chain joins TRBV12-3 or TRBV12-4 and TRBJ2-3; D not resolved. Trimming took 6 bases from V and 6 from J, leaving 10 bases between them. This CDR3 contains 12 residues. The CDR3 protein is CASSPRRDTQYF. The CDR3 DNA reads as TGTGCCAGCAGCCCCCGCCGGGATACGCAGTATTTT.

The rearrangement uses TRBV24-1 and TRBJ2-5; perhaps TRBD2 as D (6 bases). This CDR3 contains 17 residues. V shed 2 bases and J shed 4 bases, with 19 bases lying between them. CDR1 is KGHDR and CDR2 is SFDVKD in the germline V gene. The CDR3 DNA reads TGTGCCACCAGTGATTCGTTGGGTCAGGAGGGGCGAGAGACCCAGTACTTC. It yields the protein CATSDSLGQEGRETQYF.

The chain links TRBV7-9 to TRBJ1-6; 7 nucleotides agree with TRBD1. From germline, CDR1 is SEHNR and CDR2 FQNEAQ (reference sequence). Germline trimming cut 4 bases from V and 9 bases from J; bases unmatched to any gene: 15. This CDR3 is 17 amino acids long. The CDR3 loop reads CASSSSSRDREGSPLHF. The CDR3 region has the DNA TGTGCCAGCAGCTCCTCATCCCGAGACAGGGAAGGTTCACCCCTCCACTTT.

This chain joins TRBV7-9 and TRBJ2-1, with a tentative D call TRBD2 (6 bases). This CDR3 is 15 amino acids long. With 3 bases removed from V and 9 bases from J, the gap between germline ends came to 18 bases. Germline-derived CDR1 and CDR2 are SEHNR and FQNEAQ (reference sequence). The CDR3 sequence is CASSLGGYIGSEQFF. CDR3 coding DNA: TGTGCCAGCAGCTTGGGGGGATATATTGGTAGTGAGCAGTTCTTC. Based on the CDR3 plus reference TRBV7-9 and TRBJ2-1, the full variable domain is DTGVSQNPRHKITKRGQNVTFRCDPISEHNRLYWYRQTLGQGPEFLTYFQNEAQLEKSRLLSDRFSAERPKGSFSTLEIQRTEQGDSAMYLCASSLGGYIGSEQFFGPGTRLTVL.

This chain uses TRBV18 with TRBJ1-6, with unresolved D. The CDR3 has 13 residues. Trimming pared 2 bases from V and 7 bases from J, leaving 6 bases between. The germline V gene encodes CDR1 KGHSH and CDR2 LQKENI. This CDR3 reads CASSPVENSPLHF. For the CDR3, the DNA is TGTGCCAGCTCACCAGTAGAAAATTCACCCCTCCACTTT.

The CDR3 loop is CASSQVLDTQYF. In nucleotides, the CDR3 is TGCGCCAGCAGCCAAGTTCTAGATACGCAGTATTTT. The J gene is TRBJ2-3, the V gene TRBV4-1; the D is unclear. The germline V gene encodes CDR1 MGHRA and CDR2 YSYEKL. Trimming shortened V by 1 base and J by 5 bases, and 4 bases separated the two germline ends. The CDR3 covers 12 residues.

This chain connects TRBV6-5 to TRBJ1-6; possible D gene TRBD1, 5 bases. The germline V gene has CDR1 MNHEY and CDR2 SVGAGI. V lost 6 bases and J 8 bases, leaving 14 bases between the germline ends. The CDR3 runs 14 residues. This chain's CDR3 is CASSATGGDSPLHF. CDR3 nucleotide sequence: TGTGCCAGCAGCGCGACCGGGGGGGATTCACCCCTCCACTTT.

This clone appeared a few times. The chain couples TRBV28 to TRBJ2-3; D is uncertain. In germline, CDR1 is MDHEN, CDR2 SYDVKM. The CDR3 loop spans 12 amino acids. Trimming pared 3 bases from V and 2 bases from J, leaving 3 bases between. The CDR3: CASSLYTDTQYF. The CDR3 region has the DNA TGTGCCAGCAGTTTGTACACAGATACGCAGTATTTT.

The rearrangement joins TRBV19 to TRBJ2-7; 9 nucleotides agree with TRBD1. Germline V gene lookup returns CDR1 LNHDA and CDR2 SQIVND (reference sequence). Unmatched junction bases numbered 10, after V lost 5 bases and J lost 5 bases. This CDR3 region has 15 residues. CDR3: CASSRLTGGIDEQYF. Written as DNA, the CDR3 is TGTGCCAGTAGTCGCCTGACAGGGGGTATCGACGAGCAGTACTTC.

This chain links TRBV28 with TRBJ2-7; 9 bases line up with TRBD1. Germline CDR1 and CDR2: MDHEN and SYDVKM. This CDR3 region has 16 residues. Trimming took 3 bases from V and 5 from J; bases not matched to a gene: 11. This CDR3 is CASSFSTGTGWDEQYF. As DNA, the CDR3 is TGTGCCAGCAGTTTTTCTACCGGGACAGGGTGGGACGAGCAGTACTTC.

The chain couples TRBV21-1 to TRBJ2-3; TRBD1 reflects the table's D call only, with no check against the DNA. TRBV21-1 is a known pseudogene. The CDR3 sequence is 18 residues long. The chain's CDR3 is CASSKGRKQPALTDTQYF. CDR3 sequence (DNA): TGTGCCAGCAGCAAAGGAAGGAAACAGCCTGCCCTCACAGATACGCAGTATTTT.

The CDR3 bases are TGTGCCAGCAGCGGGGGAGACATAAACTACGAGCAGTACTTC. Encoded protein: CASSGGDINYEQYF. V is TRBV9 and J is TRBJ2-7; tentative D call: TRBD2 (5 bases). The CDR3 has 14 residues. With 3 bases removed from V and 3 bases from J, the gap between germline ends came to 13 bases. Germline CDR1 SGDLS, CDR2 YYNGEE.

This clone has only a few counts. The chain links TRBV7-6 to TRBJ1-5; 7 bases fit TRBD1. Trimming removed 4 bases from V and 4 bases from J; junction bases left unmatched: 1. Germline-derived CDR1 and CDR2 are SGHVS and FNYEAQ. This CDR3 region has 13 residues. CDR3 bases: TGTGCCAGCAGCTCGGACAGGAATCAGCCCCAGCATTTT. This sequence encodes CASSSDRNQPQHF.

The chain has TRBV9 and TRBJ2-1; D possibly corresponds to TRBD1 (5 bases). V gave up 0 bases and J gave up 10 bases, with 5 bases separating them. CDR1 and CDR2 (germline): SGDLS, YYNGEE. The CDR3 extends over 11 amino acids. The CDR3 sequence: CASSVGGEQFF. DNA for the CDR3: TGTGCCAGCAGCGTAGGGGGCGAGCAGTTCTTC. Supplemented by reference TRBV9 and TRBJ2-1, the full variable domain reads DSGVTQTPKHLITATGQRVTLRCSPRSGDLSVYWYQQSLDQGLQFLIQYYNGEERAKGNILERFSAQQFPDLHSELNLSSLELGDSALYFCASSVGGEQFFGPGTRLTVL.

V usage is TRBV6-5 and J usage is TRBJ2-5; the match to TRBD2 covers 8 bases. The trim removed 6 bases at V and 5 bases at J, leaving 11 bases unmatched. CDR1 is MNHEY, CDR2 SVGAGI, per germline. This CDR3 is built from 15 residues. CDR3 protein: CASSQGGGLGETQYF. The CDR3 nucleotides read TGTGCCAGCAGCCAAGGCGGGGGGCTAGGGGAGACCCAGTACTTC.

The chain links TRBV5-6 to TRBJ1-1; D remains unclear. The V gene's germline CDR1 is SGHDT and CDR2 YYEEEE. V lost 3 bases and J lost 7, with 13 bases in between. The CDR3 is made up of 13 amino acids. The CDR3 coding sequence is TGTGCCAGCAGCTCCTTCGGTCGGGGTGAAGCTTTCTTT. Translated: CASSSFGRGEAFF.